This passage covers 27 T cell receptor beta chains from one sample sequenced in a study of shared clonotypes between healthy human individuals. TCRdb's copy holds only in-frame clones and misses some; the assay was immunoSEQ multiplex PCR. The sample records 1.6 million or so clones, roughly 98.5% being singletons. Specimen: naive CD4+ T cells sorted from blood. Subset noted: CD45RA+ positively selected. The receptors stem from a man aged 30 to 45 in good health.

CDR3 region: CASSLLSGTYEQYF. The CDR3 nucleotides read TGTGCCAGCAGCCTATTGTCCGGGACCTACGAGCAGTACTTC. This chain joins TRBV28 and TRBJ2-7; a possible D gene is TRBD2 (5 bases). The CDR3 loop spans 14 amino acids. The V end was cut by 6 bases, the J end by 2 bases, with 14 bases between. Germline V lookup: CDR1 MDHEN, CDR2 SYDVKM.

The V gene is TRBV18, the J gene TRBJ1-2, with D possibly being TRBD1 (5 bases). This CDR3 spans 16 amino acids. The V gene's germline CDR1 is KGHSH and CDR2 LQKENI. V lost 3 bases, J lost 4 bases, and 18 bases lay in between. The CDR3 loop reads CASSPGPQGFSYGYTF. CDR3 sequence (DNA): TGTGCCAGCTCACCTGGTCCCCAGGGTTTTTCCTATGGCTACACCTTC.

This sequence joins TRBV5-4 and TRBJ2-2; no clear D gene. Germline V lookup: CDR1 SGHNT, CDR2 YYREEE (reference sequence). Trimming cost V 4 bases and J 1 base, with 11 bases left between them. There are 15 residues in the CDR3. CDR3 nucleotides: TGTGCCAGCAGCGCACTTGTTATGAACACCGGGGAGCTGTTTTTT. It encodes CASSALVMNTGELFF.

V usage is TRBV7-9 and J usage is TRBJ1-3; 9 bases are shared with TRBD1. Germline-derived CDR1 and CDR2 are SEHNR and FQNEAQ (reference sequence). Trimming at V came to 1 base and at J to 0 bases, leaving 7 bases not matched to a gene. The CDR3 contains 18 residues. Here the CDR3 reads CASSLELGQGISGNTIYF. The CDR3 bases are TGTGCCAGCAGCTTAGAACTGGGACAGGGAATCTCTGGAAACACCATATATTTT.

To note about this clone: Other DNA sequences in the sample encode the same CDR3. J is TRBJ2-3 and V is TRBV29-1; no reliable D call. The CDR3 spans 12 residues. CDR1 and CDR2 (germline): SQVTM, ANQGSEA. Trimming stripped 3 bases from V and 0 bases from J, with 4 bases between. CDR3 nucleotide sequence: TGCAGCGTTGATCCAAGCACAGATACGCAGTATTTT. Protein sequence: CSVDPSTDTQYF.

A word on this clone: Other nucleotide sequences from this sample produce the same CDR3. This chain links TRBV14 with TRBJ2-7, with D uncertain. The CDR3 covers 11 residues. Trimming took off 3 bases at V and 0 bases at J, with 0 bases between the two ends. The V gene's germline CDR1 is SGHDN and CDR2 FVKESK. CDR3 in DNA: TGTGCCAGCAGCCACTCCTACGAGCAGTACTTC. It encodes CASSHSYEQYF.

The rearrangement uses TRBV5-1 and TRBJ2-5, with TRBD1 identical over 7 bases. After removal of 0 bases from V and 11 bases from J, the junction contained 10 bases not matched to a gene. Germline V gene sequence: CDR1 SGHRS, CDR2 YFSETQ. CDR3 length: 14 amino acids. The CDR3 region is CASSLETGFSRQYF. The CDR3 DNA is TGCGCCAGCAGCTTGGAGACAGGGTTTTCGAGGCAGTACTTC.

V and J are TRBV15 and TRBJ1-2; D gene unclear. CDR3 size: 13 residues. From germline, CDR1 is LNHNV and CDR2 YYDKDF (reference sequence). V lost 0 bases and J 7 bases, leaving 9 bases between the germline ends. The CDR3 DNA is TGTGCCACCAGCAGAGATGTGGGCTTTGGCTACACCTTC. Protein: CATSRDVGFGYTF. The complete variable domain, with remaining parts taken from reference TRBV15 and TRBJ1-2, reads DAMVIQNPRYQVTQFGKPVTLSCSQTLNHNVMYWYQQKSSQAPKLLFHYYDKDFNNEADTPDNFQSRRPNTSFCFLDIRSPGLGDTAMYLCATSRDVGFGYTFGSGTRLTVV.

The chain recombines TRBV6-1 with TRBJ2-7; unclear D gene. This CDR3 spans 12 amino acids. Germline CDR1 is MNHNS and CDR2 is SASEGT. Deletions cut 8 bases from V and 0 bases from J, with 8 bases between. The CDR3 sequence is CASGGASYEQYF. As DNA, the CDR3 is TGTGCCAGCGGCGGTGCCTCCTACGAGCAGTACTTC.

The genes are TRBV5-1 and TRBJ1-1, with D perhaps TRBD1 (6 bases). The V end lost 2 bases, the J end lost 10 bases, and 21 bases lay between the germline ends. CDR3 length: 15 amino acids. Germline V gene data show CDR1 as SGHRS and CDR2 as YFSETQ. The CDR3 bases are TGCGCCAGCAGCTTAAATTTTTCTCCCGTGGGGGCAGCTTTCTTT. Its translation is CASSLNFSPVGAAFF.

The chain combines TRBV11-2 with TRBJ2-3; D possibly corresponds to TRBD2 (5 bases). The length of the CDR3 is 15 residues. V was shortened by 3 bases and J by 0 bases, with 10 bases between the two germline ends. The germline V gene encodes CDR1 SGHAT and CDR2 FQNNGV. CDR3 region: CASSFTAASTDTQYF. The CDR3 nucleotides read TGTGCCAGCAGCTTCACAGCGGCAAGCACAGATACGCAGTATTTT.

The rearrangement uses TRBV2 and TRBJ1-1; D is undetermined. The germline V gene encodes CDR1 SNHLY and CDR2 FYNNEI. The CDR3 is 12 amino acids. V was clipped by 2 bases and J by 3 bases, with 4 bases between them. The CDR3 coding sequence is TGTGCCAGCAGTGAAAGGGACACTGAAGCTTTCTTT. Amino acids: CASSERDTEAFF.

The rearrangement links TRBV28 to TRBJ2-7, with 11 bases fitting TRBD1. Germline V gene data show CDR1 as MDHEN and CDR2 as SYDVKM. This CDR3 contains 15 residues. V shed 7 bases, J shed 7 bases, and the junction held 12 bases outside the gene matches. This chain's CDR3 is CASTGWGTGGREQYF. As DNA, the CDR3 is TGTGCCAGCACCGGGTGGGGGACAGGGGGTCGGGAGCAGTACTTC.

This chain connects TRBV5-6 to TRBJ2-5, with D perhaps assigned TRBD1 or TRBD2 (5 bases each). The CDR3 is 14 residues long. Trimming removed 4 bases from V and 10 bases from J, with 20 bases in between. Looked up from germline, CDR1 is SGHDT and CDR2 is YYEEEE. In DNA, the CDR3 is TGTGCCAGCAGCCCGGATGGGGGTCGGGCAATCCAGTACTTC. Translated, it gives CASSPDGGRAIQYF.

The chain recombines TRBV9 with TRBJ2-7; 7 nucleotides agree with TRBD1. The ends lost 5 bases at V and 0 bases at J; junction bases unmatched: 8. The CDR3 has 15 residues. The germline V gene encodes CDR1 SGDLS and CDR2 YYNGEE. CDR3 loop: CASRADREISYEQYF. Written as DNA, the CDR3 is TGTGCCAGCAGGGCTGACAGGGAAATCTCCTACGAGCAGTACTTC.

The chain joins TRBV5-5 to TRBJ2-3; possible D gene TRBD2, 7 bases. The V end lost 5 bases, the J end lost 6 bases, and 19 bases lay between the germline ends. Looked up from germline, CDR1 is SGHKS and CDR2 is YYEKEE (reference sequence). The CDR3 runs 15 residues. The CDR3 DNA sequence: TGTGCCAGCAGTTCCCCAGGGACGGGGGGCGATACGCAGTATTTT. Encoded protein: CASSSPGTGGDTQYF.

The V call is TRBV7-9, the J call TRBJ2-7; a possible D gene is TRBD1 (6 bases). V lost 5 bases and J 0 bases, leaving 14 bases between the germline ends. The V gene's germline CDR1 is SEHNR and CDR2 FQNEAQ (reference sequence). CDR3 length equals 15 residues. In nucleotides, the CDR3 is TGTGCCAGCAGCGGGACACGTCCCAGCTCCTACGAGCAGTACTTC. Translating gives CASSGTRPSSYEQYF. Full variable domain (missing parts from reference TRBV7-9 and TRBJ2-7): DTGVSQNPRHKITKRGQNVTFRCDPISEHNRLYWYRQTLGQGPEFLTYFQNEAQLEKSRLLSDRFSAERPKGSFSTLEIQRTEQGDSAMYLCASSGTRPSSYEQYFGPGTRLTVT.

The chain has TRBV19 and TRBJ1-5; D unresolved. V dropped 3 bases and J dropped 9 bases, with 15 bases sitting between them. The CDR3 is made up of 14 amino acids. Germline assignment: CDR1 LNHDA and CDR2 SQIVND (reference sequence). The CDR3 region is CASSMAPRDRPQHF. The CDR3 coding sequence is TGTGCCAGTAGTATGGCTCCACGGGATCGGCCCCAGCATTTT. Full variable domain (missing parts from reference TRBV19 and TRBJ1-5): DGGITQSPKYLFRKEGQNVTLSCEQNLNHDAMYWYRQDPGQGLRLIYYSQIVNDFQKGDIAEGYSVSREKKESFPLTVTSAQKNPTAFYLCASSMAPRDRPQHFGDGTRLSIL.

The chain uses TRBV7-2 and TRBJ2-1; no clear D. Germline CDR1 and CDR2: SGHTA and FQGNSA. The CDR3 has 15 amino acids. Between the trimmed V and J ends, which lost 5 bases and 2 bases, there was a span of 13 bases. In DNA form, the CDR3 reads TGTGCCAGCAGCGTAAGGGCCCCGGCCTACAATGAGCAGTTCTTC. Translated, it gives CASSVRAPAYNEQFF.

The chain carries TRBV6-5 and TRBJ1-2; D uncertain. This CDR3 contains 15 residues. V was clipped by 0 bases and J by 4 bases, with 12 bases between them. The germline CDR1 and CDR2 sequences are MNHEY and SVGAGI. CDR3 region: CASSYSTVSGYGYTF. The CDR3 DNA is TGTGCCAGCAGTTACTCGACCGTGTCGGGCTATGGCTACACCTTC.

On this clone: This same CDR3 is encoded by further DNA sequences in the sample. The V and J genes are TRBV6-5 and TRBJ1-5; unclear D gene. There are 13 residues in the CDR3. Trimming stripped 0 bases from V and 0 bases from J, with 0 bases between. Germline CDR1 is MNHEY and CDR2 is SVGAGI. CDR3 sequence reads: CASSYSSNQPQHF. Here the CDR3 DNA reads TGTGCCAGCAGTTACTCTAGCAATCAGCCCCAGCATTTT.

As to this clone: Distinct nucleotide sequences in the sample also encode this CDR3. V is TRBV5-1 and J is TRBJ2-3; D unclear. CDR1 is SGHRS and CDR2 is YFSETQ in the germline V gene. This CDR3 has 14 amino acids. V was cut by 0 bases and J by 5 bases, with 10 bases left in between. The CDR3 is CASSLGQGGDTQYF. CDR3 DNA sequence: TGCGCCAGCAGCTTGGGCCAAGGCGGAGATACGCAGTATTTT.

The chain employs TRBV28 and TRBJ2-2, with D uncertain. Trimming removed 7 bases at V and 1 base at J, with 19 bases between. This CDR3 comprises 17 residues. Germline V gene sequence: CDR1 MDHEN, CDR2 SYDVKM. The DNA of the CDR3 is TGTGCCAGCACCCTTACCGGTGGGATATTGAACACCGGGGAGCTGTTTTTT. Protein product: CASTLTGGILNTGELFF.

The chain couples TRBV7-9 to TRBJ2-3; tentative D call: TRBD2 (6 bases). Germline V gives CDR1 SEHNR, CDR2 FQNEAQ (reference sequence). This CDR3 has 13 amino acids. Deletions cut 6 bases from V and 3 bases from J, with 10 bases between. CDR3 sequence reads: CASRLGGTDTQYF. The CDR3 nucleotides are TGTGCCAGCAGGTTGGGGGGTACAGATACGCAGTATTTT.

The CDR3 sequence: CASSLWREDYEQYF. The DNA for the CDR3 is TGTGCCAGCAGCTTATGGCGGGAGGATTACGAGCAGTACTTC. The gene calls are TRBV11-2 and TRBJ2-7; 8 nucleotides line up with TRBD2. V shed 2 bases, J shed 4 bases, and the junction held 4 bases outside the gene matches. The CDR3 runs 14 residues. Germline V CDR1 and CDR2: SGHAT, FQNNGV.

This chain links TRBV7-2 with TRBJ2-1; 11 bases are shared with TRBD2. The CDR3 has 16 residues. Germline values: CDR1 SGHTA, CDR2 FQGNSA. V lost 1 base to trimming and J lost 8 bases; unmatched junction nucleotides: 7. DNA of the CDR3: TGTGCCAGCAGCTTAGGACCCGGACTAGCGGGTGATGAGCAGTTCTTC. This codes for CASSLGPGLAGDEQFF.

A single count supports this clone. This CDR3 is also generated by other DNA sequences in the sample. DNA for the CDR3: TGTGCCAGCAGCTTAGGGGGTACGAGCTCCTACGAGCAGTACTTC. It encodes CASSLGGTSSYEQYF. The chain couples TRBV5-4 to TRBJ2-7, with TRBD1 as a possible D gene (6 bases). The V end was cut by 2 bases, the J end by 0 bases, with 12 bases between. This CDR3 has 15 residues. Germline V CDR1 and CDR2: SGHNT, YYREEE (reference sequence).